The T cell receptor beta chain under discussion was sequenced for a study of OX40 agonist ivuxolimab in advanced cancers. Trimming took 4 bases from V and 1 from J; bases not matched to a gene: 1. Germline lookup yields CDR1 SGHVS and CDR2 FNYEAQ. There are 15 residues in the CDR3. Autoimmune disease history or systemic immunosuppression excluded patients. Produced via immunoSEQ multiplex PCR; TCRdb's table is partial and in-frame only. Of some 54,000 clones in the sample, roughly nine tenths are singletons; the top ten hold 11% to 15%. Sequencing used CD4+ or CD8+ T cells sorted from blood, obtained in a trial of the OX40 agonist ivuxolimab. The TCR sequence derives from an adult with an advanced solid tumor such as melanoma, head and neck, liver or kidney cancer. This sequence joins TRBV7-6 and TRBJ2-3; 11 bases line up with TRBD2. The CDR3 reads CASSSLAGGTDTQYF. CDR3 DNA sequence: TGTGCCAGCAGCTCACTAGCGGGGGGCACAGATACGCAGTATTTT.